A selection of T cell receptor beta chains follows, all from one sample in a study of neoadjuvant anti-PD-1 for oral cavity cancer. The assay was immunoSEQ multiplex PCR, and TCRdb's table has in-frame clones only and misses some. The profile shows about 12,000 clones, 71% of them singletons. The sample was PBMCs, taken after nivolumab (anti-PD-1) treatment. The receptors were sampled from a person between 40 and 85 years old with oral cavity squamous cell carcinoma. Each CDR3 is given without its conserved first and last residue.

CDR3: ASRQGPQETQY; J: TRBJ2-5; V: TRBV7-6
CDR3: ASSHPGRSDTQY; J: TRBJ2-3; V: TRBV4-1
CDR3: ASSLGSDGNTIY; J: TRBJ1-3; V: TRBV7-9
CDR3: SVGSGGYEQY; J: TRBJ2-7; V: TRBV29-1
CDR3: ASSVAPRQGAQDEQF; J: TRBJ2-1; V: TRBV9
CDR3: ASSFEQDQPQH; J: TRBJ1-5; V: TRBV11-2
CDR3: ASSSDRAEKLF; J: TRBJ1-4; V: TRBV5-1
CDR3: ASSLGYAYEQY; J: TRBJ2-7; V: TRBV27
CDR3: ASSQGPRSLTPKREQF; J: TRBJ2-1; V: TRBV4-1
CDR3: ASSIRQGALNTEAF; J: TRBJ1-1; V: TRBV19
CDR3: ASSPHTSGRGTGELF; J: TRBJ2-2; V: TRBV4-1
CDR3: SGSSRGGEKLF; J: TRBJ1-4; V: TRBV29-1
CDR3: ASSPGQLATEAF; J: TRBJ1-1; V: TRBV10-1
CDR3: ASSAGLGATNEKLF; J: TRBJ1-4; V: TRBV10-2
CDR3: ASSLNAPTGTQY; J: TRBJ2-3; V: TRBV7-6
CDR3: ASSYGNSPSTDTQY; J: TRBJ2-3; V: TRBV6-6
CDR3: ASTTAGRTMNTEAF; J: TRBJ1-1; V: TRBV28
CDR3: ASSLDGTATDTQY; J: TRBJ2-3; V: TRBV5-1
CDR3: ASRAPGQDIYEQY; J: TRBJ2-7; V: TRBV9